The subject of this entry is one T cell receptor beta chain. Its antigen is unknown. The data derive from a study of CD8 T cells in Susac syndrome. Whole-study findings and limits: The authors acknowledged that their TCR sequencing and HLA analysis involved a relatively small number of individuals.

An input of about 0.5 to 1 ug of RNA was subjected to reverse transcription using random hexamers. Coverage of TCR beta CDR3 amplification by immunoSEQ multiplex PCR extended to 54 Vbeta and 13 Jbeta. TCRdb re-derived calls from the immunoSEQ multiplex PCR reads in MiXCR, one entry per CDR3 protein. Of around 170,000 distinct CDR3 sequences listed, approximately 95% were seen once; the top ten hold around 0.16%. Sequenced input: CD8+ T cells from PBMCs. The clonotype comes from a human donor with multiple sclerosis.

DNA of the CDR3: TGTGCCAGCAGCTCCGCAGGGTGGGAGCAGTACTTC. Translation: CASSSAGWEQYF. The chain has TRBV5-6 and TRBJ2-7, with a possible D match to TRBD1 (5 bases). CDR1 SGHDT and CDR2 YYEEEE come from the germline V gene. Trimming took off 3 bases at V and 7 bases at J, with 11 bases between the two ends. The CDR3 has 12 amino acids.